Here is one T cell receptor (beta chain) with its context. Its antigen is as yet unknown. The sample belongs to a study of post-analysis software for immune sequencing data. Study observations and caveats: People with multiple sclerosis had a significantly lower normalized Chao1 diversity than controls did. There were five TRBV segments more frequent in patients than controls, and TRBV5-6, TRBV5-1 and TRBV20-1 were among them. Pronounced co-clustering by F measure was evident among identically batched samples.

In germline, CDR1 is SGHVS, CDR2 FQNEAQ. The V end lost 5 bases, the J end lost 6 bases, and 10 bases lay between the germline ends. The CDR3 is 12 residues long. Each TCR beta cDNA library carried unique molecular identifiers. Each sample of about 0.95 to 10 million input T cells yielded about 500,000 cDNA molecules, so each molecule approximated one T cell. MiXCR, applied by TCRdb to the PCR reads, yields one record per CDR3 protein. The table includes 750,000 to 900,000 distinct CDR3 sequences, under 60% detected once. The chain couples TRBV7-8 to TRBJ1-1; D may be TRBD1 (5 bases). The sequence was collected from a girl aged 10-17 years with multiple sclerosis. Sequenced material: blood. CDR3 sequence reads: CASSPGQSEAFF. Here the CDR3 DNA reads TGTGCCAGCAGCCCCGGACAATCTGAAGCTTTCTTT.